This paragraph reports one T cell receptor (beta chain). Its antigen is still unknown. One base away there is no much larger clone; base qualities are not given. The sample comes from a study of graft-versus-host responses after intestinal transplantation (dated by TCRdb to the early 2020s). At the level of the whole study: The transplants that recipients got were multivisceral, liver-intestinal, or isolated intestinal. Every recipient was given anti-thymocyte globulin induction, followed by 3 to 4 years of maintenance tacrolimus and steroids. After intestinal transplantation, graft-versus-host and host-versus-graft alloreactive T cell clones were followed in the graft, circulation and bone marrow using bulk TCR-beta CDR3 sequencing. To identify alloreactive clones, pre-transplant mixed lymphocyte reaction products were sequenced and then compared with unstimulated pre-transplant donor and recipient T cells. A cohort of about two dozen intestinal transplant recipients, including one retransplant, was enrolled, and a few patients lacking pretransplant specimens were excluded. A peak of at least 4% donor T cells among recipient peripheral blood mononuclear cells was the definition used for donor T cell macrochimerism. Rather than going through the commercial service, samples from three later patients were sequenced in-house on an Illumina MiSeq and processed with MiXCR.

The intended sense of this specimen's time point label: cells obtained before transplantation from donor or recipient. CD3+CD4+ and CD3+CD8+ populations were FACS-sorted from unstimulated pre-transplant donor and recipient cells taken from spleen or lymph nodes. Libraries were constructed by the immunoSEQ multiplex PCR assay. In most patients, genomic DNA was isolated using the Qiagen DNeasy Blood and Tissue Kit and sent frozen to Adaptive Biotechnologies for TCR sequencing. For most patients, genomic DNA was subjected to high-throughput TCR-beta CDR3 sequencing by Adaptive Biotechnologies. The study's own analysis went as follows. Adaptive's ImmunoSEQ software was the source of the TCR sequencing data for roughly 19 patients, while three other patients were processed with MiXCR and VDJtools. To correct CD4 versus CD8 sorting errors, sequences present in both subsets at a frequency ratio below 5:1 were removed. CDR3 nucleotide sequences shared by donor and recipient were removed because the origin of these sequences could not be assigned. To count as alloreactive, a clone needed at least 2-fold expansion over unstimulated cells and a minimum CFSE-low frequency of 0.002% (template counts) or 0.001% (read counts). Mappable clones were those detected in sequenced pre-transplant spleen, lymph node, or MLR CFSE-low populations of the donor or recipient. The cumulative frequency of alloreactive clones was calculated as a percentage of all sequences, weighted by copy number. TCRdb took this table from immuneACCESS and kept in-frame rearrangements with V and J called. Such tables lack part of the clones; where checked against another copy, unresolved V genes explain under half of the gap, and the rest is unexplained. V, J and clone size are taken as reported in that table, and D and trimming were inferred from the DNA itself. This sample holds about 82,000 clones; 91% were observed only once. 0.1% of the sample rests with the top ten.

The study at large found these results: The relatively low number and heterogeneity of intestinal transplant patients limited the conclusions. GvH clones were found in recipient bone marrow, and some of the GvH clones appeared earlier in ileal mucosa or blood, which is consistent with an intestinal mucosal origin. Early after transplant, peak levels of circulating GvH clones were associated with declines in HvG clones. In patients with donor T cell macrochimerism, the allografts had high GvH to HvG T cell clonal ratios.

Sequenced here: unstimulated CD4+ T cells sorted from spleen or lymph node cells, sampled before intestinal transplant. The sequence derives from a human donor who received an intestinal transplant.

The sequenced DNA is TGTGCCAGCAAACCCTTTAGCGGGGTGGATACGCAGTATTTT. It translates as CASKPFSGVDTQYF. This receptor chain uses TRBV2 and TRBJ2-3; a stretch of 8 junction bases matches TRBD2. V has 7 bases trimmed and J has 6 bases trimmed; junction bases matching no gene number 9. The CDR3 contains 14 residues, cysteine and phenylalanine counted. Of all the DNA, just the CDR3 is kept, 42 bases in frame from base 1. Based on the germline V gene, the CDR1 and CDR2 sequences are SNHLY and FYNNEI.